Reported below is one TCR beta chain. Its antigen is unidentified. Germline assignment: CDR1 LNHNV and CDR2 YYDKDF (reference sequence). The CDR3 totals 14 residues. Unmatched junction bases numbered 8, after V lost 5 bases and J lost 8 bases. It was considered stable Graves' hyperthyroidism when ophthalmopathy did not progress within 18 months. The data derive from a study of T cells in Graves' hyperthyroidism and ophthalmopathy. Broader study findings: Ophthalmopathy and stable hyperthyroidism were told apart by a 13 V-J model.

Amplified TCR beta CDR3 regions came from RNA transcripts. The primer set for the first-round RT-PCR of the TCR CDR3 was HTBI. Using its own MiXCR run on the multiplex PCR reads, TCRdb lists one record per CDR3 protein. Found here are about 840,000 distinct CDR3 sequences, roughly 37% of them singletons; the top ten hold 7.5% to 9.5%. The sequenced sample consisted of blood. The source is a man aged 18 to 29 with Graves' hyperthyroidism. The chain joins TRBV15 to TRBJ1-2, with 10 bases matching TRBD1. The CDR3 DNA is TGTGCCACCAGCGGGGGACAGGGGATGGGAGGCTACACCTTC. Its protein is CATSGGQGMGGYTF.